The 13 T cell receptor beta chains listed next were all sequenced from one sample in a study of cytomegalovirus exposure and HLA in healthy donors. Use of 60 Vbeta and 13 Jbeta primers characterized the PCR. This table comes from immunoSEQ multiplex PCR, and its TCRdb copy is limited to in-frame clones, with some not included. The repertoire has more than 140,000 clones, around three fifths of them found once; the top ten carry over 2.5%. Sequenced input: PBMCs. The receptors shown here come from a woman aged 25 to 45 in good health and CMV-seropositive.

The CDR3 DNA follows: TGCGCCAGCAGCCGGGACAGGGTCCAAGAGACCCAGTACTTC. Protein sequence: CASSRDRVQETQYF. This chain links TRBV10-1 with TRBJ2-5, with 9 bases identical to TRBD1. The trim removed 6 bases at V and 1 base at J, leaving 3 bases unmatched. Germline values: CDR1 WNHNN, CDR2 SYGVQD (reference sequence). The CDR3 has 14 amino acids.

CDR3 protein: CASSDTGAFLEQYF. CDR3 DNA sequence: TGTGCCAGCAGCGACACAGGGGCTTTCCTCGAGCAGTACTTC. This sequence joins TRBV5-6 and TRBJ2-7; 7 nucleotides agree with TRBD1. Germline V gene sequence: CDR1 SGHDT, CDR2 YYEEEE. J lost 6 bases, V lost 4 bases, and 10 bases had no gene match. The CDR3 covers 14 residues.

The chain uses TRBV6-1 and TRBJ2-7; 9 bases align to TRBD2. CDR3 length equals 15 residues. Germline-derived CDR1 and CDR2 are MNHNS and SASEGT. The V and J ends lost 1 base and 4 bases, in that order; junction bases with no gene match: 5. Here the CDR3 DNA reads TGTGCCAGCAGTGAAGGTGTAGCGGGAGTGTACGAGCAGTACTTC. It translates to CASSEGVAGVYEQYF.

DNA for the CDR3: TGCGCCAGCAGACCTGCGGGACAGGGGGCAATCGAGCAGTACTTC. This translates into CASRPAGQGAIEQYF. The V and J genes are TRBV5-1 and TRBJ2-7; TRBD1 agrees at 12 bases. The germline CDR1 and CDR2 sequences are SGHRS and YFSETQ. J lost 6 bases, V lost 5 bases, and 9 bases had no gene match. CDR3 length equals 15 residues.

This sequence joins TRBV5-1 and TRBJ1-2, with 7 bases identical to TRBD1. The trim removed 4 bases at V and 2 bases at J, leaving 2 bases unmatched. Germline V CDR1 and CDR2: SGHRS, YFSETQ. CDR3 length equals 13 residues. The CDR3 DNA is TGCGCCAGCAGCGGGACAGAAAACTATGGCTACACCTTC. Amino acids: CASSGTENYGYTF. Based on the CDR3 plus reference TRBV5-1 and TRBJ1-2, the full variable domain is KAGVTQTPRYLIKTRGQQVTLSCSPISGHRSVSWYQQTPGQGLQFLFEYFSETQRNKGNFPGRFSGRQFSNSRSEMNVSTLELGDSALYLCASSGTENYGYTFGSGTRLTVV.

The chain joins TRBV25-1 to TRBJ2-3; the match to TRBD2 covers 14 bases. Germline-derived CDR1 and CDR2 are MGHDK and SYGVNS. With V trimmed by 7 bases and J by 6 bases, 9 bases remained unmatched. The CDR3 loop spans 16 amino acids. The CDR3 is CASIPPGLAGEDTQYF. The CDR3, as DNA: TGTGCCAGCATTCCGCCGGGACTAGCGGGAGAGGATACGCAGTATTTT.

This chain connects TRBV6-5 to TRBJ1-2, with 8 bases identical to TRBD1. The germline V gene has CDR1 MNHEY and CDR2 SVGAGI. The CDR3 is 14 residues long. The trim removed 5 bases at V and 3 bases at J, leaving 5 bases unmatched. The CDR3 loop reads CASSRRGRDYGYTF. In DNA, the CDR3 is TGTGCCAGCAGTCGCAGGGGGCGCGACTATGGCTACACCTTC.

V gene TRBV6-1 combines with J gene TRBJ1-6; unclear D gene. Trimming removed 2 bases at V and 4 bases at J, with 9 bases between. The CDR3 spans 15 residues. The germline gives CDR1 MNHNS, CDR2 SASEGT. The CDR3 DNA sequence: TGTGCCAGCAGTGAACTTCCGGGGTATAATTCACCCCTCCACTTT. Translated, it gives CASSELPGYNSPLHF.

This clone turned up a few times. The gene calls are TRBV11-3 and TRBJ2-7; 9 positions agree with TRBD1. The trim removed 5 bases at V and 1 base at J, leaving 6 bases unmatched. The CDR3 extends over 15 amino acids. Germline assignment: CDR1 SGHNT and CDR2 YENEEA. As DNA, the CDR3 is TGTGCCAGCAGCCAAACGGGACAGGGATCCTACGAGCAGTACTTC. Translated, it gives CASSQTGQGSYEQYF. Together with reference TRBV11-3 and TRBJ2-7, the CDR3 gives the full variable domain: EAGVVQSPRYKIIEKKQPVAFWCNPISGHNTLYWYLQNLGQGPELLIRYENEEAVDDSQLPKDRFSAERLKGVDSTLKIQPAELGDSAVYLCASSQTGQGSYEQYFGPGTRLTVT.

The genes are TRBV6-5 and TRBJ1-1, with 8 nucleotides matching TRBD1. Germline trimming cut 10 bases from V and 2 bases from J; bases unmatched to any gene: 6. There are 13 residues in the CDR3. Germline V CDR1 and CDR2: MNHEY, SVGAGI. The CDR3 DNA is TGTGCCACCAACGGACAGGGAAACACTGAAGCTTTCTTT. This translates into CATNGQGNTEAFF.

This clone was counted between two and nine times. The chain uses TRBV6-5 and TRBJ2-5; TRBD1 matches at 7 bases. Gene TRBJ2-7 matches the end of the DNA better, so the J call may be wrong. Germline CDR1 and CDR2: MNHEY and SVGAGI. The CDR3 length is 13 residues. CDR3 protein: CASSYGGQPEQYF. CDR3 DNA: TGTGCCAGCAGTTACGGGGGACAGCCCGAGCAGTACTTC.

In its sample, this clone was seen once. The chain recombines TRBV9 with TRBJ1-2; tentatively, D is TRBD1 (5 bases). This CDR3 is built from 16 residues. Germline V gene data show CDR1 as SGDLS and CDR2 as YYNGEE. Trimming left V 4 bases short and J 5 bases short, with 21 bases between. CDR3 nucleotides: TGTGCCAGCAGCTCTATAAAGGGGTTTGGATGGTATGGCTACACCTTC. Translation: CASSSIKGFGWYGYTF. The full variable domain, rest sourced from reference TRBV9 and TRBJ1-2, is DSGVTQTPKHLITATGQRVTLRCSPRSGDLSVYWYQQSLDQGLQFLIQYYNGEERAKGNILERFSAQQFPDLHSELNLSSLELGDSALYFCASSSIKGFGWYGYTFGSGTRLTVV.

The sample holds a few counts of this clone. The rearrangement joins TRBV18 to TRBJ2-3; D uncertain. CDR1 is KGHSH and CDR2 is LQKENI in the germline V gene. The V end was cut by 4 bases, the J end by 4 bases, with 12 bases between. This CDR3 is 14 amino acids long. This chain's CDR3 is CASSQDLGPDTQYF. DNA of the CDR3: TGTGCCAGCTCACAGGATTTGGGCCCAGATACGCAGTATTTT.